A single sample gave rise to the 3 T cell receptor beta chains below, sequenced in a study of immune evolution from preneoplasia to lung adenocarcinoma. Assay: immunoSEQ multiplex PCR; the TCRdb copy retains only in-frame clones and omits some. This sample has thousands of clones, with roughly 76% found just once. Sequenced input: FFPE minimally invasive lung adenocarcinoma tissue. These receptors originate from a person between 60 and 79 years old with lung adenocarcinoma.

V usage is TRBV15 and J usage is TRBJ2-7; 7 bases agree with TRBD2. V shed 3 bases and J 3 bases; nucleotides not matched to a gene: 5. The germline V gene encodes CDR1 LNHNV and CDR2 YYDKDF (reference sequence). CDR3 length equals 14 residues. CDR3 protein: CATSRMGGNYEQYF. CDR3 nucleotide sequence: TGTGCCACCAGCAGGATGGGGGGGAACTACGAGCAGTACTTC.

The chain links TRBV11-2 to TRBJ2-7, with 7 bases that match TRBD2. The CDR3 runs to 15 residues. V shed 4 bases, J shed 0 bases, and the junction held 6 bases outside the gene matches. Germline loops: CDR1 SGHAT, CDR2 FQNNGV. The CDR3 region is CASSSWGGGSYEQYF. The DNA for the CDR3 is TGTGCCAGCAGCTCGTGGGGCGGGGGCTCCTACGAGCAGTACTTC.

The CDR3 nucleotides read TGTGCCAGCTCACCGACAGGGGGGTACAATGAGCAGTTCTTC. As protein: CASSPTGGYNEQFF. This chain connects TRBV18 to TRBJ2-1; 9 positions match TRBD1. Germline V CDR1 and CDR2: KGHSH, LQKENI. This CDR3 spans 14 amino acids. Trimming cost V 3 bases and J 4 bases; bases outside gene matches: 1.